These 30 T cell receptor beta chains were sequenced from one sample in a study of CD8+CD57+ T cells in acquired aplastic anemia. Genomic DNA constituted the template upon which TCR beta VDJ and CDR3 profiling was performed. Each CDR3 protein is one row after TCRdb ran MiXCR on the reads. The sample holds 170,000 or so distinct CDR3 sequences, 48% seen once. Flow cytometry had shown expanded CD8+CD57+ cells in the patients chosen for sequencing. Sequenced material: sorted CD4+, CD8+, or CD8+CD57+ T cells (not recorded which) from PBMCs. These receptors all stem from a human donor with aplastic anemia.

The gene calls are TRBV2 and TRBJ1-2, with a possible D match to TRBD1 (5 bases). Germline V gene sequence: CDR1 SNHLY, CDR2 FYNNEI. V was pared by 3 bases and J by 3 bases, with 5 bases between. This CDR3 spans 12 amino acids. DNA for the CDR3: TGTGCCAGCAGTGACAGGGACTATGGCTACACCTTC. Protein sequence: CASSDRDYGYTF.

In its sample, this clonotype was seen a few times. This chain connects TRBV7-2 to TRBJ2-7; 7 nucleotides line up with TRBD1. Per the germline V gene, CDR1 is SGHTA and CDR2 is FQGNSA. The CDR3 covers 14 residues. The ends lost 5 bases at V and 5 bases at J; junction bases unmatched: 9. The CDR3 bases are TGTGCCAGCAGCGTTCGACAGGGACCCCACGAGCAGTACTTC. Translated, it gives CASSVRQGPHEQYF.

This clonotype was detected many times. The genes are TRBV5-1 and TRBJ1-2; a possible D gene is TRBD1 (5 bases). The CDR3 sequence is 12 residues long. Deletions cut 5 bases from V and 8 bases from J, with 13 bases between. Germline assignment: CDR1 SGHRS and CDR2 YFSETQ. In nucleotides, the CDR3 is TGCGCCAGCAGACAGGATTCGATCGGCTACACCTTC. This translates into CASRQDSIGYTF. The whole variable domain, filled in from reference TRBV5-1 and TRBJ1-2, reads KAGVTQTPRYLIKTRGQQVTLSCSPISGHRSVSWYQQTPGQGLQFLFEYFSETQRNKGNFPGRFSGRQFSNSRSEMNVSTLELGDSALYLCASRQDSIGYTFGSGTRLTVV.

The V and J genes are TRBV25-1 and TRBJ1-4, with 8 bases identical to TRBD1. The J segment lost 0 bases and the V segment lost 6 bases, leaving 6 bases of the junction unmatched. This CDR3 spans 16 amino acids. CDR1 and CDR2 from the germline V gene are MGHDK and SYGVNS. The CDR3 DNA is TGTGCCAGCAGGAACACAGGGGGAGCAACTAATGAAAAACTGTTTTTT. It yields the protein CASRNTGGATNEKLFF.

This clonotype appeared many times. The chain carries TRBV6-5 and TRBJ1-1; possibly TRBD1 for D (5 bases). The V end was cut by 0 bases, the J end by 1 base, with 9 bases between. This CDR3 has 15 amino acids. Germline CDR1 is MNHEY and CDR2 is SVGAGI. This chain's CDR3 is CASSYSNQGNTEAFF. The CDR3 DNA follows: TGTGCCAGCAGTTACTCGAACCAGGGGAACACTGAAGCTTTCTTT.

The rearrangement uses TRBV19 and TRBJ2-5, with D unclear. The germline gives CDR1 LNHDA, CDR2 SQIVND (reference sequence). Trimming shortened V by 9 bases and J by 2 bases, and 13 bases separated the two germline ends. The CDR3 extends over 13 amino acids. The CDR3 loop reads CASSRQAQETQYF. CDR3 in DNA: TGTGCCAGCAGTCGCCAGGCTCAAGAGACCCAGTACTTC. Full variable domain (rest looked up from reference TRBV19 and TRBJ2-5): DGGITQSPKYLFRKEGQNVTLSCEQNLNHDAMYWYRQDPGQGLRLIYYSQIVNDFQKGDIAEGYSVSREKKESFPLTVTSAQKNPTAFYLCASSRQAQETQYFGPGTRLLVL.

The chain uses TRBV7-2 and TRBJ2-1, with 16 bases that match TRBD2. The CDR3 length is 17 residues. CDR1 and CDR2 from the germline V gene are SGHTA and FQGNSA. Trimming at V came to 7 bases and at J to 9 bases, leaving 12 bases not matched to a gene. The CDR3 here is CASIPGLAGGFGIEQFF. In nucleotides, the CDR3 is TGTGCCAGCATTCCGGGACTAGCGGGAGGGTTTGGTATTGAGCAGTTCTTC.

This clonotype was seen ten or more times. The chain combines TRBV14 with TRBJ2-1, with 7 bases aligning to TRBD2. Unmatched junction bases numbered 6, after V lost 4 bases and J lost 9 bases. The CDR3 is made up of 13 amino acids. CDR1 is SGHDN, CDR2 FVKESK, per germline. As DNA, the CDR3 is TGTGCCAGCAGCCGGGGAGGGGAGGGTGAGCAGTTCTTC. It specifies CASSRGGEGEQFF.

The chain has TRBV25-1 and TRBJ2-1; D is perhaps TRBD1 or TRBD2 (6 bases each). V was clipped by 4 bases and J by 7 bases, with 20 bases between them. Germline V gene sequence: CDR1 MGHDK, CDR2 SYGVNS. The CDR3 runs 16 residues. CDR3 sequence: CASSASEGGEGNEQFF. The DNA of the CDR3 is TGTGCCAGCAGTGCCTCGGAGGGGGGCGAGGGGAATGAGCAGTTCTTC.

CDR3 protein: CVAANTGELFF. CDR3 DNA sequence: TGTGTTGCGGCGAACACCGGGGAGCTGTTTTTT. The rearrangement links TRBV7-8 to TRBJ2-2; D unclear. Germline loops: CDR1 SGHVS, CDR2 FQNEAQ. The CDR3 consists of 11 residues. Full variable domain (outside the CDR3, taken from reference TRBV7-8 and TRBJ2-2): GAGVSQSPRYKVAKRGQDVALRCDPISGHVSLFWYQQALGQGPEFLTYFQNEAQLDKSGLPSDRFFAERPEGSVSTLKIQRTQQEDSAVYLCVAANTGELFFGEGSRLTVL.

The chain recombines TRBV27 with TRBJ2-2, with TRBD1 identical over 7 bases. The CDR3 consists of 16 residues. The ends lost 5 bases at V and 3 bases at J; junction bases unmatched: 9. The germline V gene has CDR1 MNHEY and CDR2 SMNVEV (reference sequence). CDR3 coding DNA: TGTGCCAGCAGTCGGGATTCAGGGGGATACACCGGGGAGCTGTTTTTT. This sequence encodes CASSRDSGGYTGELFF.

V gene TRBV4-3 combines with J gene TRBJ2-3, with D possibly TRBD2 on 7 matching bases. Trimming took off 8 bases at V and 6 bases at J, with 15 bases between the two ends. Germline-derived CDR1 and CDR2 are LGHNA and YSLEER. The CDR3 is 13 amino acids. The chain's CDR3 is CASGRGPADTQYF. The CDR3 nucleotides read TGCGCCAGCGGGCGGGGGCCCGCGGATACGCAGTATTTT.

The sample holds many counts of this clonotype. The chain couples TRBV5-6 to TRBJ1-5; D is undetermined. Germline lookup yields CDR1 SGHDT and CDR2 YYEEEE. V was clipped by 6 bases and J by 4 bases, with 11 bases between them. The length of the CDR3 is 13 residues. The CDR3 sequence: CASTKGVNQPQHF. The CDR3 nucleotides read TGTGCCAGCACCAAAGGAGTTAATCAGCCCCAGCATTTT.

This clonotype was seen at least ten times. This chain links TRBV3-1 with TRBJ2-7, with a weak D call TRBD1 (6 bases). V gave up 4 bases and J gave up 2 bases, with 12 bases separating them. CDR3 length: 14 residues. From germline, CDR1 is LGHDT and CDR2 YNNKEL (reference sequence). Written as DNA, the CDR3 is TGTGCCAGCAGCCTTAGGACAGCCCCCTACGAGCAGTACTTC. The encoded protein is CASSLRTAPYEQYF.

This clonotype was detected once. CDR3 in amino acids: CAWTQGTGGLGETQYF. In nucleotides, the CDR3 is TGTGCCTGGACGCAGGGGACAGGGGGGCTAGGCGAGACCCAGTACTTC. This chain joins TRBV30 and TRBJ2-5, with 11 positions matching TRBD1. V dropped 4 bases and J dropped 5; count of bases not matched to a gene: 12. CDR1 and CDR2 from the germline V gene are GTSNPN and SVGIG (reference sequence). This CDR3 has 16 residues.

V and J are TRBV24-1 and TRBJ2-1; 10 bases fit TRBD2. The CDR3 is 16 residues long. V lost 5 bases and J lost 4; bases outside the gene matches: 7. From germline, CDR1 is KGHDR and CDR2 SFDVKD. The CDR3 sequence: CATSGLGTSEYNEQFF. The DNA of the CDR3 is TGTGCCACCAGTGGTCTTGGGACTAGCGAGTACAATGAGCAGTTCTTC.

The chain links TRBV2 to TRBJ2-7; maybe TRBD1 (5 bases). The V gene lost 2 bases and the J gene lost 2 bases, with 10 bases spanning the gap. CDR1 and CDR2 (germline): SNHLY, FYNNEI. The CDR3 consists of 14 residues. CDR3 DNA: TGTGCCAGCAGTGAATTCCCAGGGCCCTACGAGCAGTACTTC. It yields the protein CASSEFPGPYEQYF.

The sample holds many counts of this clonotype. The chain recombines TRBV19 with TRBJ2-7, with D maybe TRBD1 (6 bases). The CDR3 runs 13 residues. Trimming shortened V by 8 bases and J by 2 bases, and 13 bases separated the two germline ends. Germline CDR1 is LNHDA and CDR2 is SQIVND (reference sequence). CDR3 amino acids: CASGPGHPYEQYF. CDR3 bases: TGTGCCAGTGGACCGGGACACCCCTACGAGCAGTACTTC.

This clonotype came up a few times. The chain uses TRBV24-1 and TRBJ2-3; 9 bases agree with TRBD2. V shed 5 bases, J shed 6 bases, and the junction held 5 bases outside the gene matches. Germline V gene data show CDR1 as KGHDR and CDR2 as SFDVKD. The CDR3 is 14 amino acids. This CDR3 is CATSVSGGLDTQYF. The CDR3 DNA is TGTGCCACCAGTGTTAGCGGGGGTTTGGATACGCAGTATTTT.

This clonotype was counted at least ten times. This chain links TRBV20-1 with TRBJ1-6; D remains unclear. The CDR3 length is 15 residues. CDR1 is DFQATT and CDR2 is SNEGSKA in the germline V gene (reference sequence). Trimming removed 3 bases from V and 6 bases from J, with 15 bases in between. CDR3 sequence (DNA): TGCAGTGCTAGCCCCGGTCCGGACCTTAATTCACCCCTCCACTTT. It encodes CSASPGPDLNSPLHF.

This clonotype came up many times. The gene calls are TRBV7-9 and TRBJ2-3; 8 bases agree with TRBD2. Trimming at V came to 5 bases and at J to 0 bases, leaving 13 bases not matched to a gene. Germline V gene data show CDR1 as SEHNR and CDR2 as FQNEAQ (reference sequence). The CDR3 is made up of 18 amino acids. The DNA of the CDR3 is TGTGCCAGCAGCCTTACTAGCGGAGGCCCTGTCAGCACAGATACGCAGTATTTT. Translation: CASSLTSGGPVSTDTQYF.

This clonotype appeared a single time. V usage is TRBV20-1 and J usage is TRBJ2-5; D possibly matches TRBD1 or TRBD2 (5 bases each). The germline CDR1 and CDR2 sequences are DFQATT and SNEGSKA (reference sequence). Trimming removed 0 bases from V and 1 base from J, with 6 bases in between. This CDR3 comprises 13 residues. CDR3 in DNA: TGCAGTGCTAGAGAAGGGACCCAAGAGACCCAGTACTTC. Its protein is CSAREGTQETQYF.

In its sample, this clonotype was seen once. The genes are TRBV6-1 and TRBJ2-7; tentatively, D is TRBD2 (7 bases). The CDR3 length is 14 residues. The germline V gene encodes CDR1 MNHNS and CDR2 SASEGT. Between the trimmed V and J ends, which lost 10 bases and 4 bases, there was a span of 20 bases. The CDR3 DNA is TGTGCCACCTCTGGGGCGGCGGGGGCTTACGAGCAGTACTTC. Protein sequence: CATSGAAGAYEQYF.

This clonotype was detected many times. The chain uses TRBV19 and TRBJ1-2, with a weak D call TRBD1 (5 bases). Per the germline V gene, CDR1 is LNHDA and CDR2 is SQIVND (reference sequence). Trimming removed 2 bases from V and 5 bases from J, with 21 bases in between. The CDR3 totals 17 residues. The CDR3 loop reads CASSITWGVDPFYGYTF. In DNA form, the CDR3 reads TGTGCCAGTAGTATAACGTGGGGGGTCGATCCATTTTATGGCTACACCTTC.

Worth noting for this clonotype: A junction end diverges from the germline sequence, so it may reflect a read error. CDR3 in DNA: TGCGCCAGCAGCCAAGAGGCAGGTGGGGGGAACACTGGAGCTTTCTTT. Its translation: CASSQEAGGGNTGAFF. The chain recombines TRBV4-1 with TRBJ1-1; D is possibly TRBD1 (5 bases). CDR3 length: 16 residues. CDR1 and CDR2 from the germline V gene are MGHRA and YSYEKL.

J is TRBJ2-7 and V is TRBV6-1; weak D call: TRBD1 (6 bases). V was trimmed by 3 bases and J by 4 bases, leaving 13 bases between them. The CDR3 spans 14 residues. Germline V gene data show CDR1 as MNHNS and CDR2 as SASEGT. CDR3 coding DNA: TGTGCCAGCAGTGACGGTAGGGGGATGTACGAGCAGTACTTC. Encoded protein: CASSDGRGMYEQYF.

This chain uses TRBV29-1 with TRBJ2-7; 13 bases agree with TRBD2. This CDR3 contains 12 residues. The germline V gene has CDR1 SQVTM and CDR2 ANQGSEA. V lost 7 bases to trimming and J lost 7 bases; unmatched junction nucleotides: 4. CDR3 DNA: TGCAGCGGGGGGGGACTAGCGGGAGAGCAGTACTTC. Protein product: CSGGGLAGEQYF.

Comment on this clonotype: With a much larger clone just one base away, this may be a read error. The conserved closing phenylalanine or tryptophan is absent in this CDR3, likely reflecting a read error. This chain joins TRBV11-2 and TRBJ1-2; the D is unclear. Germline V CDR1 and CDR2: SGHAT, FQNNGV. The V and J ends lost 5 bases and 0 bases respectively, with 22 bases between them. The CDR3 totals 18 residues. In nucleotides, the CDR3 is TGTGCCAGCAGCGATAACCGCACCCAACCACTAGCTAACTATGGCTACACCCTC. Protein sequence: CASSDNRTQPLANYGYTL.

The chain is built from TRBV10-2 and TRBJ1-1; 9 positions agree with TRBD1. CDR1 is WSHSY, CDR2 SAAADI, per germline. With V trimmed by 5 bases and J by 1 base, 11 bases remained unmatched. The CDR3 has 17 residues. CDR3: CASSLGTGGDPNTEAFF. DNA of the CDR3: TGCGCCAGCAGTCTAGGCACAGGGGGCGACCCGAACACTGAAGCTTTCTTT.

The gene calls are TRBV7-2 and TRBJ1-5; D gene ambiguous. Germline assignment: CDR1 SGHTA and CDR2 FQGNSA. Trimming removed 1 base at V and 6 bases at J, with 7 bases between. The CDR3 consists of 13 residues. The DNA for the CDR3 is TGTGCCAGCAGCTTAGGGAACCCTCAGCCCCAGCATTTT. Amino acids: CASSLGNPQPQHF.